This entry describes one T cell receptor (beta chain). This clone was found a few times. Its cognate antigen has yet to be identified. Nothing much larger sits one base from this clone, and base qualities are not available. Looking up the germline V gene yields CDR1 SGHDT and CDR2 YYEEEE. The CDR3 spans 11 residues, from the cysteine through the phenylalanine. Only the CDR3 DNA stays, 33 bases, in frame from base 1. The junction carries 7 bases between V and J, which are trimmed by 4 bases and 7 bases respectively. The sample belongs to a study of beta chain features in type 1 diabetes (dated by TCRdb to between 2018 and 2020). Notes on the research overall: Mean age, gender distribution, total cell number and subset yield were not different between patients and healthy donors. Across all samples, 90 million to 130 million sorted cells were examined, and cell number per subset correlated strongly with RNA yield. The study compared TCRB repertoires of sorted circulating CD4+ T cell subsets between recently diagnosed type 1 diabetes patients and matched healthy donors. Regulatory and stem cell-like memory subsets were obtained from only 8 patients and roughly 8 healthy donors, while naive and central memory subsets were obtained from all 30 or so donors. General study outcomes and caveats: Because the HLA sub-analyses included only small numbers of individuals, any influence of HLA type on TCRB rearrangement was left unresolved. Because cDNA was sequenced instead of genomic DNA, activated cells with high expression could be over-represented, although the groups did not differ in activation or CD3 levels. PCR might favor shorter templates, but patient and control samples were amplified and corrected together, so any skew would affect both groups equally. A moderate but significant shortening of TCRB CDR3 length was observed in type 1 diabetes patients in all four CD4+ subsets. Fewer insertions and more nucleotide deletions at VDJ recombination sites were observed in patients with type 1 diabetes, implying thymic rearrangement abnormalities. Naive, central memory and regulatory TCRB repertoires appeared to be more alike among patients than among healthy donors.

The entire isolated RNA was reverse transcribed using the High Capacity cDNA Reverse Transcription Kit, and thus expressed TCRB transcripts were sequenced. Deep immunoSEQ sequencing was performed on naive, central memory and regulatory T cell samples, with an average of around 3.4 million total reads per sample. After sorted cells were lysed in RLT buffer, RNA was extracted with DNase-treated RNeasy Micro or Mini kits, with the choice depending on cell number. To prevent cross-contamination, each cell subset was processed individually, whereas patient and healthy donor samples were processed jointly. Using the immunoSEQ multiplex PCR, TCRB sequences were amplified from cDNA into 87-bp fragments spanning the CDR3 region. The amplicons were sequenced using the Illumina HiSeq platform. The authors processed their data as follows. Synthetic template baselines were used to correct PCR bias computationally, reads within Hamming distance 2 were collapsed together, and singletons that could not be merged were discarded. By aligning reads against IMGT, V, D and J genes, CDR3 length, and insertions or deletions at six rearrangement sites were assigned. Within each subset, clonotype counts were normalized to sorted cell number, and only after that were true diversity and Gini coefficients computed with the tcR R package. Repertoire sharing was quantified using the overlap coefficient calculated on TCRB nucleotide sequences. Out-of-frame TCRB sequences from naive cells were analyzed to stand in for the pre-selection repertoire. Sourced from immuneACCESS, this table was stored by TCRdb with only in-frame sequences that have V and J called. A share of the clones is absent; for the studies checked, an unresolved V gene accounts for under half, and the remainder has no known explanation. V, J and clone size reflect that table, while D and trimming were determined from the DNA. The table for this sample lists hundreds of thousands of clones; around an eighth of them were counted only once. The ten largest clonotypes hold approximately 0.022% of the sample.

Each donor gave one peripheral blood draw, around 100 mL on average, collected into heparinised tubes. A BD FACSAria II was used to sort naive, central memory, regulatory and stem cell-like memory CD4+ T cells with a panel that included CD45RO, CCR7, CD25, CD127, CD95 and CD27. Every sorted population had a purity above 95%. PBMCs were isolated immediately by Lymphoprep density gradient centrifugation and stained directly without culture. Samples were stained and sorted in pairs, with one healthy donor and one patient per experiment, so that batch effects were minimized. The receptor comes from a man aged 18 to 30 with type 1 diabetes. The rearranged chain carries TRBV5-6 and TRBJ2-3, with no D gene named confidently. Sequencing input: naive CD4+ T cells from blood. Sample cell subset or site, as interpreted from the label and publication: true naive CD4+ T cells. The CDR3 loop reads CASSREHTQYF. The DNA sequence is TGTGCCAGCAGCCGAGAACATACGCAGTATTTT.